The sample holds a few counts of the clone carrying this TCR beta chain. TCRbeta library construction was performed incorporating unique molecular identifiers. TCRdb used MiXCR to reprocess the PCR reads, holding one entry per CDR3 protein. In the table there are roughly 610,000 distinct CDR3 sequences, under 12% of which are singletons. The entry originates in a study of T-cell reconstitution after alpha-beta-depleted transplantation in children. J gave up 2 bases and V 2 bases, and 1 base lay outside the gene matches. The CDR3 consists of 14 residues. The source of this sequence is a human donor who donated a stem cell graft to a child with acute myeloid leukemia. The chain links TRBV12-3 or TRBV12-4 to TRBJ2-7, with 9 bases identical to TRBD2. This sample comprised PBMCs from the stem cell graft donor, obtained from the stem cell graft. CDR3 DNA: TGTGCCAGCAGTTTACGACTAGCGGCCTACGAGCAGTACTTC. Its protein product is CASSLRLAAYEQYF.